This TCR beta chain was captured in a study of blood T cell repertoires in COVID-19. Libraries were prepared by immunoSEQ multiplex PCR; TCRdb keeps only in-frame clonotypes and omits some of them. Among around 470,000 clones listed, about nine tenths were seen once. The ends were cut back, 0 bases at V and 4 bases at J, with 10 bases in the middle. Germline V gene data show CDR1 as SGHDT and CDR2 as YYEEEE. This CDR3 is built from 14 residues. This clone was seen once. The sequenced sample was PBMCs or T cells enriched from blood (not recorded which). The receptor was derived from a man between 18 and 29 years old who had recovered from COVID-19. This sequence joins TRBV5-6 and TRBJ2-5, with D tentatively TRBD2 (5 bases). CDR3 protein: CASSLGGSLETQYF. The CDR3 DNA sequence: TGTGCCAGCAGCTTGGGAGGGTCGTTAGAGACCCAGTACTTC. Complete variable domain (other parts from reference TRBV5-6 and TRBJ2-5): DAGVTQSPTHLIKTRGQQVTLRCSPKSGHDTVSWYQQALGQGPQFIFQYYEEEERQRGNFPDRFSGHQFPNYSSELNVNALLLGDSALYLCASSLGGSLETQYFGPGTRLLVL.